This T cell receptor beta chain was recovered during a study of blood T cell repertoires in COVID-19. Sequencing used immunoSEQ multiplex PCR; TCRdb keeps in-frame clones, though not all of them. The data contain some 490,000 clones, around 85% of them singletons. J lost 4 bases, V lost 4 bases, and 16 bases had no gene match. This CDR3 is built from 18 residues. The V gene's germline CDR1 is SGHRS and CDR2 YFSETQ. This chain connects TRBV5-1 to TRBJ2-7, with 11 positions matching TRBD2. The sequence was collected from a human donor in a cohort sampled during active COVID-19. Sequences were obtained from peripheral blood. Here the CDR3 reads CASSPGLAAAKGAYEQYF. The CDR3 DNA sequence: TGCGCCAGCAGCCCGGGACTAGCGGCGGCTAAGGGGGCTTACGAGCAGTACTTC.